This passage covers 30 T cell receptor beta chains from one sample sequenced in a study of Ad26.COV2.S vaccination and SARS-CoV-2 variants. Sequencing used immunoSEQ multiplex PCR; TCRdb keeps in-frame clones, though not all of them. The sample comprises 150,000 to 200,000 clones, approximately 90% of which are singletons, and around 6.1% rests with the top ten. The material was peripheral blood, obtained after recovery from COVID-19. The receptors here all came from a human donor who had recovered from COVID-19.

CDR3 residues: CASSSGRGGYTF. DNA for the CDR3: TGTGCCAGCAGCAGCGGCCGTGGGGGCTACACCTTC. J is TRBJ1-2 and V is TRBV13; D is unclear. CDR3 length: 12 amino acids. From germline, CDR1 is PRHDT and CDR2 FYEKMQ (reference sequence). The V and J ends lost 5 bases and 8 bases respectively, with 12 bases between them.

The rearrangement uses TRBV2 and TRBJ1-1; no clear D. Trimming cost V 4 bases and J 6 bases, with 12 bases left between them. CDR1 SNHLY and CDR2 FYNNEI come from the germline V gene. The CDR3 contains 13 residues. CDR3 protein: CASSVSGWAEAFF. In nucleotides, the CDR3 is TGTGCCAGCAGTGTTTCTGGGTGGGCTGAAGCTTTCTTT.

In DNA form, the CDR3 reads TGTGCCAGCAGCAAGGGCAGGGGGCGTGAATTTCGAGAGACCCAGTACTTC. Amino acids: CASSKGRGREFRETQYF. The gene calls are TRBV21-1 and TRBJ2-5; the listed D gene, TRBD1, was not tested against the DNA. TRBV21-1 is annotated as a pseudogene. This CDR3 comprises 17 residues.

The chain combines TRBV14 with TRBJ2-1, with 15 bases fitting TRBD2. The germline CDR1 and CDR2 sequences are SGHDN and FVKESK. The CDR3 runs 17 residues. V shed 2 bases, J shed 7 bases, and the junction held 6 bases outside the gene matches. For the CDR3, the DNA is TGTGCCAGCAGCCAATATCTTGGGACTAGCGGGGGGAATGAGCAGTTCTTC. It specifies CASSQYLGTSGGNEQFF.

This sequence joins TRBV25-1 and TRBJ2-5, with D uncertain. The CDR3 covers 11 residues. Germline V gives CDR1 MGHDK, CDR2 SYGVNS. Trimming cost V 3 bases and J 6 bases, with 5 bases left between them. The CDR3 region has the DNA TGTGCCAGCAGTGAGGGGAAGACCCAGTACTTC. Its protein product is CASSEGKTQYF.

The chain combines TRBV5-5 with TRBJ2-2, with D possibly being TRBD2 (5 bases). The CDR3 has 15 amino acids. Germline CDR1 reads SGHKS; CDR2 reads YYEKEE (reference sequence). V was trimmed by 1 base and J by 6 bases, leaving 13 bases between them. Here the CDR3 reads CASSLTAWGAGELFF. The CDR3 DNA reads TGTGCCAGCAGCTTGACGGCATGGGGAGCCGGGGAGCTGTTTTTT.

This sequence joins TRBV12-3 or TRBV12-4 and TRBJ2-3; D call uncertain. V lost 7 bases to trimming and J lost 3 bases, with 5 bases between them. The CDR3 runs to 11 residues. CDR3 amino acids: CASTVTDTQYF. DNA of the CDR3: TGTGCCAGCACCGTTACAGATACGCAGTATTTT.

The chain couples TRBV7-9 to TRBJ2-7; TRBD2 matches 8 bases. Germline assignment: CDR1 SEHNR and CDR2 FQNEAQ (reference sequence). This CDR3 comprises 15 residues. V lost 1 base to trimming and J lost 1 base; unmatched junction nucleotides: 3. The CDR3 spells CASSLGGLVSYEQYF. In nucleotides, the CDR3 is TGTGCCAGCAGCTTAGGGGGACTAGTATCCTACGAGCAGTACTTC. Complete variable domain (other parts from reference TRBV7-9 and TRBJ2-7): DTGVSQNPRHKITKRGQNVTFRCDPISEHNRLYWYRQTLGQGPEFLTYFQNEAQLEKSRLLSDRFSAERPKGSFSTLEIQRTEQGDSAMYLCASSLGGLVSYEQYFGPGTRLTVT.

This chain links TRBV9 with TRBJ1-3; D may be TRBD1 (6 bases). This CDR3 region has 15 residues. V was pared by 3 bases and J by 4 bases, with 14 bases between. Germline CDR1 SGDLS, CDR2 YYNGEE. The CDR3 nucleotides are TGTGCCAGCAGCGACAGGGTACAAGCCGGAAACACCATATATTTT. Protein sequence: CASSDRVQAGNTIYF.

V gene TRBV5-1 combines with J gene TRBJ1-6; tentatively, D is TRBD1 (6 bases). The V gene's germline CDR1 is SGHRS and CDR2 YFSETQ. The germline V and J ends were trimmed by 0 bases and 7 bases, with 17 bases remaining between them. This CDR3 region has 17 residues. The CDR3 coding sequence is TGCGCCAGCAGCTTGGAGGCACGGTCAGGGGTAAATTCACCCCTCCACTTT. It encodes CASSLEARSGVNSPLHF.

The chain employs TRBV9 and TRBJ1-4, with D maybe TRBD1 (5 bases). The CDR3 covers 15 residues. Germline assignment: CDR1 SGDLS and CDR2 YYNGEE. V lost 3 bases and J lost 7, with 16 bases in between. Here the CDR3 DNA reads TGTGCCAGCAGCGCGGCGTTTGGGGGGACTGAAAAACTGTTTTTT. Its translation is CASSAAFGGTEKLFF.

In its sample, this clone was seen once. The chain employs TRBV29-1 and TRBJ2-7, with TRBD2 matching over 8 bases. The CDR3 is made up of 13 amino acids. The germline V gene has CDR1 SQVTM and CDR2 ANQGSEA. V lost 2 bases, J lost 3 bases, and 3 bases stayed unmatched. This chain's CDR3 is CSVEFAGGYEQYF. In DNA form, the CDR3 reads TGCAGCGTTGAATTCGCGGGAGGCTACGAGCAGTACTTC.

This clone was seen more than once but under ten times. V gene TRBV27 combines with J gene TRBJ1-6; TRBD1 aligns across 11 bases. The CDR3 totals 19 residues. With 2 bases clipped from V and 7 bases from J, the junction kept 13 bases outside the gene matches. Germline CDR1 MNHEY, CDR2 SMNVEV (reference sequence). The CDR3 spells CASSLRGQGTGGRNSPLHF. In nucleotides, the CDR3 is TGTGCCAGCAGTTTACGCGGTCAAGGGACAGGGGGACGGAATTCACCCCTCCACTTT.

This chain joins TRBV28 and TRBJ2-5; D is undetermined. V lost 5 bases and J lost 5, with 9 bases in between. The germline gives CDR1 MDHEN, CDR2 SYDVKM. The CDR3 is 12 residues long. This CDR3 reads CASSPPWETQYF. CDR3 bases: TGTGCCAGCAGTCCTCCCTGGGAGACCCAGTACTTC.

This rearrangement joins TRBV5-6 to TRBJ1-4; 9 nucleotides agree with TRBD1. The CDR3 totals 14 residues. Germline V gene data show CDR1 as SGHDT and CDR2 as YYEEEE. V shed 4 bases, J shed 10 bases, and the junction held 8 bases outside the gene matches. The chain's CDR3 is CASSIGTGSGKLFF. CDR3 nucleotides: TGTGCCAGCAGCATCGGGACAGGGTCTGGAAAACTGTTTTTT.

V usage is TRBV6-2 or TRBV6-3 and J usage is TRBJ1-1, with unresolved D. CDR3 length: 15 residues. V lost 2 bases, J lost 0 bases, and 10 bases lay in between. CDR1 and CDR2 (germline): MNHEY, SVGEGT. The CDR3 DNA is TGTGCCAGCAGTTACGGCACCACTATGAACACTGAAGCTTTCTTT. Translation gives CASSYGTTMNTEAFF.

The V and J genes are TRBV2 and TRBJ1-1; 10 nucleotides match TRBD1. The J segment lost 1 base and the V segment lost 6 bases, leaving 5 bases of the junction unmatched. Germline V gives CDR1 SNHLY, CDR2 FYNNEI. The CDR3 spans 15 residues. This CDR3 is CASRRQGAKNTEAFF. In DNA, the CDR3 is TGTGCCAGCAGGAGACAGGGGGCGAAGAACACTGAAGCTTTCTTT.

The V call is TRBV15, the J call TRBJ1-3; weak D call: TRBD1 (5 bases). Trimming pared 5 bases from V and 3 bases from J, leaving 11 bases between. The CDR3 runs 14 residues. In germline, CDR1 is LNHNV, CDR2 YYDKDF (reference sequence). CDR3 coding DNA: TGTGCCACCAGCGAGGGGCGCCTTGGAAACACCATATATTTT. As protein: CATSEGRLGNTIYF.

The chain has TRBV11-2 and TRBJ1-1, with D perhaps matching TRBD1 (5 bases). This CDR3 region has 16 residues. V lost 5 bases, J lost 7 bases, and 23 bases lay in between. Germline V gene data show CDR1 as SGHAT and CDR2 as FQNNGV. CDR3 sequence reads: CASSLKAPDRDHEAFF. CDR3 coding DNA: TGTGCCAGCAGCCTAAAGGCCCCAGACAGAGACCATGAAGCTTTCTTT. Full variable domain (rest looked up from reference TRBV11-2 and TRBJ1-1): EAGVAQSPRYKIIEKRQSVAFWCNPISGHATLYWYQQILGQGPKLLIQFQNNGVVDDSQLPKDRFSAERLKGVDSTLKIQPAKLEDSAVYLCASSLKAPDRDHEAFFGQGTRLTVV.

The CDR3 region has the DNA TGTGCCAGCAGCGTAGAGGGTCGAGGGGTTCGGAATACGCAGTATTTT. It specifies CASSVEGRGVRNTQYF. J is TRBJ2-3 and V is TRBV9; perhaps D is TRBD1 or TRBD2 (5 bases each). The germline V gene has CDR1 SGDLS and CDR2 YYNGEE. The CDR3 runs to 16 residues. Deletions cut 0 bases from V and 7 bases from J, with 18 bases between. Full variable domain (rest looked up from reference TRBV9 and TRBJ2-3): DSGVTQTPKHLITATGQRVTLRCSPRSGDLSVYWYQQSLDQGLQFLIQYYNGEERAKGNILERFSAQQFPDLHSELNLSSLELGDSALYFCASSVEGRGVRNTQYFGPGTRLTVL.

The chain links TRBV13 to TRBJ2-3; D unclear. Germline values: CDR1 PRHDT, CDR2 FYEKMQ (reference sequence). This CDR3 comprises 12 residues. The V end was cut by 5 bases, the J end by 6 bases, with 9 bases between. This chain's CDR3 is CASSPTLDTQYF. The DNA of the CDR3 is TGTGCCAGCAGCCCTACCCTGGATACGCAGTATTTT.

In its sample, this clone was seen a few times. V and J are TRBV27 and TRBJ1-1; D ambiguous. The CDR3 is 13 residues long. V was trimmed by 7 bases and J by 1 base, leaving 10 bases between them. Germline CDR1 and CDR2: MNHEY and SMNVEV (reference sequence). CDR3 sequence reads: CASNQDGNTEAFF. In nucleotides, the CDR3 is TGTGCCAGCAATCAGGACGGGAACACTGAAGCTTTCTTT.

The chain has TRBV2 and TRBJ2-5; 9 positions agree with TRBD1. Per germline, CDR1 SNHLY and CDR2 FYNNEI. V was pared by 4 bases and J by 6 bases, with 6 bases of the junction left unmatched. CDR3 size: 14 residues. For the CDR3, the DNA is TGTGCCAGCAGTGGGACAGGGGTCGGCCAGACCCAGTACTTC. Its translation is CASSGTGVGQTQYF.

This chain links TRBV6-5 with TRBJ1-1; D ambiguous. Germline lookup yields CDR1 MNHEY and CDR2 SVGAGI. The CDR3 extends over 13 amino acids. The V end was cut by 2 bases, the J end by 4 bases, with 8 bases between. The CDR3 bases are TGTGCCAGCAGTTACGGCCGGGGCACTGAAGCTTTCTTT. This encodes CASSYGRGTEAFF.

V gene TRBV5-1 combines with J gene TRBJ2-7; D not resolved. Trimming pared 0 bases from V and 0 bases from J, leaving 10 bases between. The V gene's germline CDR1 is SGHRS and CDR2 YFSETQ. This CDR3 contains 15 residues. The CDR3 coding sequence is TGCGCCAGCAGCTTGGCGTCCCCCGGCTCCTACGAGCAGTACTTC. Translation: CASSLASPGSYEQYF.

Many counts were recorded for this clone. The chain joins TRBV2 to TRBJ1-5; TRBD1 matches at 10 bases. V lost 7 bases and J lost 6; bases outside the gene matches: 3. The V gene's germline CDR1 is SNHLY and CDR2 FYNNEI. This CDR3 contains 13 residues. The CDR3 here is CASKDRGAQPQHF. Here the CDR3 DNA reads TGTGCCAGCAAGGACAGGGGGGCTCAGCCCCAGCATTTT.

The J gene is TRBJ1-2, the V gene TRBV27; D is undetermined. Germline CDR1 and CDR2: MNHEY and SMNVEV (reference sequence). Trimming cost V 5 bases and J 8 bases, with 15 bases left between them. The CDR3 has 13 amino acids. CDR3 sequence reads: CASSRPDGKGYTF. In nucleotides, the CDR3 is TGTGCCAGCAGTCGGCCCGACGGCAAGGGCTACACCTTC.

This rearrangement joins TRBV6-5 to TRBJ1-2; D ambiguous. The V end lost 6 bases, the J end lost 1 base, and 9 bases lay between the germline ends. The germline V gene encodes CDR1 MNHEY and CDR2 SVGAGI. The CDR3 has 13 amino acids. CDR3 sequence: CASRTADNYGYTF. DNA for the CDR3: TGTGCCAGCAGAACCGCAGATAACTATGGCTACACCTTC.

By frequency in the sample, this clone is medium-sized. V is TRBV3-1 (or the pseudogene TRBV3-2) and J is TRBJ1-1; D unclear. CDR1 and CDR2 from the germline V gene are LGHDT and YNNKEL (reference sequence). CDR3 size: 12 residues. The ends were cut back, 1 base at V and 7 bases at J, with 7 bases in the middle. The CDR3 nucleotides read TGTGCCAGCAGCCAAGGAATTATTGAAGCTTTCTTT. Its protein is CASSQGIIEAFF.

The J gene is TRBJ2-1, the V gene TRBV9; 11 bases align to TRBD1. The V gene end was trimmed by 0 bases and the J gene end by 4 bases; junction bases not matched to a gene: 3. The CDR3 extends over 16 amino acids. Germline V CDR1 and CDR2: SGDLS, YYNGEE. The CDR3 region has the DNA TGTGCCAGCAGCGTAGCGGGGACAGGGGGTTACAATGAGCAGTTCTTC. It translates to CASSVAGTGGYNEQFF.